The rows below give T cell receptor beta chains drawn from one sample of a study of T cell repertoires in cytomegalovirus infection. Each CDR3 protein gets one entry after TCRdb re-called the reads with MiXCR. The sample records under 850,000 distinct CDR3 sequences, 35% to 45% being singletons. The specimen was PBMCs. The receptors were gathered from a human donor in good health (CMV status not recorded). Some clones in this sample may be carry-over from other donors' samples. CDR3s include the opening cysteine and the closing phenylalanine or tryptophan. A D gene is named only where the DNA matches it firmly. Rows give clone size only sometimes, using once, few, many, or a class for an expanded clone.

>TRBV7-6|TRBJ2-7|-|-
TGTGCCAGCAGCTTAGTCGAGCTCGGAGGGGAGCAGTACTTC
CASSLVELGGEQYF
>TRBV7-2|TRBJ2-2|few|TRBD2
TGTGCCAGCAGCTTAGGCGGGAGGAACACCGGGGAGCTGTTTTTT
CASSLGGRNTGELFF
>TRBV6-5|TRBJ2-2|few|-
TGTGCCAGCAGTTACTTAAGGACCGAGAACACCGGGGAGCTGTTTTTT
CASSYLRTENTGELFF
>TRBV6-5|TRBJ1-2|few|-
TGTGCCAGCAGTTACTGGCGGGGCCTCTATGGCTACACCTTC
CASSYWRGLYGYTF
>TRBV4-2|TRBJ2-4|few|TRBD2
TGTGCCAGCAGCCAAGATACCGGAGGGACTAGCGCCCCAGGGGGAAACATTCAGTACTTC
CASSQDTGGTSAPGGNIQYF
>TRBV28|TRBJ1-2|few|-
TGTGCCAGCAGTCAACCCCGGACCTATGGCTACACCTTC
CASSQPRTYGYTF
>TRBV7-2|TRBJ1-1|many|-
TGTGCCAGCAGCTTAGGTCCGGGCCGAGGCCTGAACACTGAAGCTTTCTTT
CASSLGPGRGLNTEAFF
>TRBV11-1|TRBJ2-3|-|-
TGTGCCAGCACTCGGGGCAGGACACCCACAGATACGCAGTATTTT
CASTRGRTPTDTQYF
>TRBV11-2|TRBJ1-1|few|-
TGTGCCAGCAGCTTTAGCTCCTGGACAGTTAACACTGAAGCTTTCTTT
CASSFSSWTVNTEAFF
>TRBV6-6|TRBJ2-7|few|TRBD1
TGTGCCAGCAGTTACTCGGGGACAGGAGTCTCCTACGAGCAGTACTTC
CASSYSGTGVSYEQYF
>TRBV7-4|TRBJ1-1|-|-
TGTGCCAGCAGCTTAAAACTAATGAACACTGAAGCTTTCTTT
CASSLKLMNTEAFF
>TRBV20-1|TRBJ1-5|-|-
TGCAGTGCCCCTAGGGGGGGCCCCAATCAGCCCCAGCATTTT
CSAPRGGPNQPQHF
>TRBV28|TRBJ1-6|-|-
TGTGCCAGCGGAACCGGGACTATGAATTCACCCCTCCACTTT
CASGTGTMNSPLHF
>TRBV20-1|TRBJ2-5|-|-
TGCAGTGCTAGCCGAGGACCCTTGGGGAAAGAGACCCAGTACTTC
CSASRGPLGKETQYF
>TRBV20-1|TRBJ2-7|-|-
TGCAGTGCGCCGGTTGGCCTAGGGGAGCAGTACTTC
CSAPVGLGEQYF
>TRBV28|TRBJ2-1|-|TRBD2
TGTGCCAGCAGTTTACCCCAACTAGCGACGCCGCTCTTC
CASSLPQLATPLF
>TRBV11-2|TRBJ2-5|once|-
TGTGCCAGCAGCTCCCCCCGAGGGAGCGGGGAGACCCAGTACTTC
CASSSPRGSGETQYF
>TRBV10-2|TRBJ1-1|-|-
TGCGCCAGCAGTGAGGAGATGGGGCCGACTGAAGCTTTCTTT
CASSEEMGPTEAFF
>TRBV6-6|TRBJ2-2|-|-
TGTGCCAGCAGTAACTCGGGGAGTAGCTTGGCCGGGGAGCTGTTTTTT
CASSNSGSSLAGELFF
>TRBV19|TRBJ1-1|-|TRBD1
TGTGCCAGTAGTATAGGGTACAGGGGGAGGACTGAAGCTTTCTTT
CASSIGYRGRTEAFF
>TRBV4-1|TRBJ2-7|many|-
TGTGCCAGCAGCCAAGACAGCTCCTACGAGCAGTACTTC
CASSQDSSYEQYF
>TRBV29-1|TRBJ2-2|-|-
TGCAGCGTTAGCAGTGCATACACCGGGGAGCTGTTTTTT
CSVSSAYTGELFF